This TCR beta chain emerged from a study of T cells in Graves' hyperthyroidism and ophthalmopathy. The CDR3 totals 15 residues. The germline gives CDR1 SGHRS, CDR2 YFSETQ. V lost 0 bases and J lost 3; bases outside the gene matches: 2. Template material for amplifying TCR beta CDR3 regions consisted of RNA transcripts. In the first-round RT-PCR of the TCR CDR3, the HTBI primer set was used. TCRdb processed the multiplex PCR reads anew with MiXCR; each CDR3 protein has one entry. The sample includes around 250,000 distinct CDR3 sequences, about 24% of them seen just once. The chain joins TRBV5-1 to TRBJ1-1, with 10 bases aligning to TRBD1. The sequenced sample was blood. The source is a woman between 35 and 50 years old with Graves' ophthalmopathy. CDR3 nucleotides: TGCGCCAGCAGCTTGGTAGGACAGGGGGACACTGAAGCTTTCTTT. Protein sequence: CASSLVGQGDTEAFF.